This T cell receptor beta chain was captured in a study of T-cell reconstitution after alpha-beta-depleted transplantation in children. The germline CDR1 and CDR2 sequences are LNHNV and YYDKDF (reference sequence). The V and J ends lost 5 bases and 6 bases respectively, with 19 bases between them. This CDR3 is 16 amino acids long. The TCRbeta library incorporated unique molecular identifiers. Each CDR3 protein gets one entry after TCRdb re-called the PCR reads with MiXCR. The sample contains approximately 18,000 distinct CDR3 sequences, approximately 4.9% of which appear only once. At least ten counts were recorded for this clonotype.

The clonotype originates from a boy under 18 with acute lymphoblastic leukemia, due to receive a stem cell transplant. The sample was PBMCs, taken before TCRalphabeta/CD19-depleted stem cell transplant. This chain links TRBV15 with TRBJ1-4; no reliable D call. As DNA, the CDR3 is TGTGCCACCAGCGGAGGCCGGAGCGGGGTTCATGAAAAACTGTTTTTT. This encodes CATSGGRSGVHEKLFF.